Listed below are T cell receptor beta chains from one sample, sequenced in a study of cytomegalovirus exposure and HLA in healthy donors. TCRdb keeps only in-frame clones here, not all; method: immunoSEQ multiplex PCR. The sample carries roughly 80,000 clones, roughly 80% recorded once. Sequencing was carried out using PBMCs. The source is a woman aged 45 to 65 in good health and CMV-seropositive. The CDR3 runs from the conserved cysteine through the conserved F or W. A D gene is named only where the DNA matches it firmly. Not all rows give a size; the values are once, few, many and, for expanded clones, a class.

j_gene	v_gene	abundance	d_gene	CDR3aa	CDR3nt
TRBJ2-7	TRBV27	-	TRBD1	CASSRLGRQGLSYEQYF	TGTGCCAGCAGCCGTTTAGGCCGACAGGGGCTCTCCTACGAGCAGTACTTC
TRBJ1-1	TRBV6-1	-	TRBD1	CASSENWTGHTEAFF	TGTGCCAGCAGTGAAAATTGGACAGGGCACACTGAAGCTTTCTTT
TRBJ2-2	TRBV13	-	TRBD2	CASSPRVTSGTGELFF	TGTGCCAGCAGCCCCAGGGTGACTAGCGGGACCGGGGAGCTGTTTTTT
TRBJ1-1	TRBV6-5	-	-	CASATFSEAFF	TGTGCCAGCGCCACTTTCTCTGAAGCTTTCTTT
TRBJ2-7	TRBV5-5	-	TRBD1	CASIPTGARLSYEQYF	TGTGCCAGCATCCCGACAGGGGCCAGACTCTCCTACGAGCAGTACTTC
TRBJ2-1	TRBV7-9	-	TRBD1	CASSLAHSQGAISYNEQFF	TGTGCCAGCAGCTTAGCCCACTCACAGGGGGCTATTAGCTACAATGAGCAGTTCTTC
TRBJ2-7	TRBV5-6	-	TRBD1	CASSLQGARYEQYF	TGTGCCAGCAGCTTACAGGGGGCGCGATACGAGCAGTACTTC
TRBJ2-2	TRBV5-4	-	TRBD2	CASNSLAGGGIGELFF	TGTGCCAGCAACTCACTAGCGGGAGGTGGAATAGGGGAGCTGTTTTTT
TRBJ2-2	TRBV6-6	-	TRBD2	CAVKGTRMTGELFF	TGTGCCGTCAAAGGGACTAGAATGACCGGGGAGCTGTTTTTT
TRBJ1-2	TRBV29-1	-	TRBD1	CSVEDAGQQNYGYTF	TGCAGTGTTGAAGATGCGGGACAGCAGAACTATGGCTACACCTTC
TRBJ2-1	TRBV6-1	few	-	CASRGRREYNEQFF	TGTGCCAGCAGAGGGCGGAGGGAGTACAATGAGCAGTTCTTC
TRBJ2-3	TRBV6-5	-	-	CASSTDANTDTQYF	TGTGCCAGCAGTACAGACGCGAACACAGATACGCAGTATTTT
TRBJ1-2	TRBV5-1	once	-	CASSLSKVRDGYTF	TGCGCCAGCAGCTTGTCGAAGGTCAGGGATGGCTACACCTTC
TRBJ2-1	TRBV7-9	-	TRBD2	CASSFSSGPPPNEQFF	TGTGCCAGCAGCTTTTCTAGCGGGCCGCCACCCAATGAGCAGTTCTTC
TRBJ2-7	TRBV4-2	once	TRBD2	CASSQETSGAGQYF	TGTGCCAGCAGCCAAGAGACTAGCGGAGCCGGGCAGTACTTC
TRBJ1-1	TRBV29-1	-	-	CSVVGGAQYTEAFF	TGCAGCGTTGTCGGGGGGGCGCAGTACACTGAAGCTTTCTTT
TRBJ2-7	TRBV28	-	TRBD1	CASSLTGGHLEQYF	TGTGCCAGCAGTCTCACAGGGGGCCATCTCGAGCAGTACTTC
TRBJ1-5	TRBV27	-	-	CASSPRQTNQPQHF	TGTGCCAGCAGTCCGCGACAGACAAATCAGCCCCAGCATTTT
TRBJ2-7	TRBV13	-	TRBD1	CASSTSGTGSYEQYF	TGTGCCAGCAGCACCTCCGGGACAGGTTCCTACGAGCAGTACTTC
TRBJ1-5	TRBV5-6	once	-	CASSRQHQPQHF	TGTGCCAGCAGCAGACAGCATCAGCCCCAGCATTTT
TRBJ2-7	TRBV29-1	-	TRBD2	CSATSGSGEQYF	TGCAGCGCAACTAGCGGGAGCGGTGAGCAGTACTTC
TRBJ2-7	TRBV11-3	-	-	CASSHPGQAYEQYF	TGTGCCAGCAGCCACCCGGGACAAGCCTACGAGCAGTACTTC
TRBJ2-1	TRBV4-1	once	-	CASSQDSGNEQFF	TGCGCCAGCAGCCAAGATTCGGGAAATGAGCAGTTCTTC
TRBJ1-1	TRBV6-6	-	TRBD1	CASSYREGADEAFF	TGTGCCAGCAGTTACCGGGAGGGGGCCGATGAAGCTTTCTTT
TRBJ1-5	TRBV19	-	TRBD1	CASRLGQYNQPQHF	TGTGCCAGTAGATTGGGACAGTACAATCAGCCCCAGCATTTT
TRBJ2-1	TRBV29-1	-	TRBD2	CSGTRLAGVSEQFF	TGCAGCGGTACTAGACTAGCGGGAGTTAGTGAGCAGTTCTTC